The T cell receptor beta chain under discussion was sequenced for a study of shared clonotypes between healthy human individuals. Study-wide results and limits: In having few donors, the study represented limited genetic and exposure-history diversity. Several donors held roughly 5% of naive CD4 clonotypes in common.

About this clone: What it binds is not known.

The genomic DNA of each subset was split evenly across several immunoSEQ plates. TCRdb's table, derived via immunoSEQ multiplex PCR, lists solely in-frame clones and lacks some. The sample lists some 1.5 million clones, approximately 96% occurring once. J was trimmed by 4 bases and V by 5 bases; bases with no gene match: 7. Germline loops: CDR1 SGHTA, CDR2 FQGTGA. CDR3 length: 15 amino acids. The sequenced sample was naive CD4+ T cells sorted from blood. Stated subset: CD45RA+ positively selected. The chain has TRBV7-3 and TRBJ1-2, with 10 bases aligning to TRBD1. This clonotype originated in a man younger than 45 in good health. CDR3 DNA: TGTGCCAGCAGCCCCAGACAGGGGGCTGGCTATGGCTACACCTTC. Translation: CASSPRQGAGYGYTF.